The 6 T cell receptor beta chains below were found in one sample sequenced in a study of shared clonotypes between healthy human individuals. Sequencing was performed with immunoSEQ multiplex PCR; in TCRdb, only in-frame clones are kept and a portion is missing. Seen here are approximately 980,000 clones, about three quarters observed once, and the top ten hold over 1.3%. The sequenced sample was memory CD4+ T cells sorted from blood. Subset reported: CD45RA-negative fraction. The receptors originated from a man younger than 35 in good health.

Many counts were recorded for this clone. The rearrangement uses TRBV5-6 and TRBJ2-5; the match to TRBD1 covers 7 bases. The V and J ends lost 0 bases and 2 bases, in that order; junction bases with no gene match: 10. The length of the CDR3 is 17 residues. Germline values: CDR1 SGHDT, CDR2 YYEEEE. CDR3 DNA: TGTGCCAGCAGCTTGGCCTTTCTTACAGGGGAACAAGAGACCCAGTACTTC. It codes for CASSLAFLTGEQETQYF.

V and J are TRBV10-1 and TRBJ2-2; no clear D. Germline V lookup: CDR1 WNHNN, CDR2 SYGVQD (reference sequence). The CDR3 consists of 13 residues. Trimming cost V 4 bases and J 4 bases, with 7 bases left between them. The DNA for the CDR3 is TGCGCCAGCAGTGGAGACCGCACCGGGGAGCTGTTTTTT. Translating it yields CASSGDRTGELFF.

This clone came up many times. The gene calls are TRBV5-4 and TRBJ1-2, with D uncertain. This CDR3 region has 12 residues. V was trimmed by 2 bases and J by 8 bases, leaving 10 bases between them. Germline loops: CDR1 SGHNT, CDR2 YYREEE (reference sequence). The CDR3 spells CASSLRLAGYTF. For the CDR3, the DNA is TGTGCCAGCAGCTTACGTCTGGCCGGCTACACCTTC.

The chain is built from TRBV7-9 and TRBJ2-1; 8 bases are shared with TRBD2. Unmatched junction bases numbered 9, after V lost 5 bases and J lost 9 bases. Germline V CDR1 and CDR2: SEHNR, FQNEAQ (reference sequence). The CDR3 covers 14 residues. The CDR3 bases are TGTGCCAGCAGCCCCCAAGCGGGGGTGGGTGAGCAGTTCTTC. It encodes CASSPQAGVGEQFF.

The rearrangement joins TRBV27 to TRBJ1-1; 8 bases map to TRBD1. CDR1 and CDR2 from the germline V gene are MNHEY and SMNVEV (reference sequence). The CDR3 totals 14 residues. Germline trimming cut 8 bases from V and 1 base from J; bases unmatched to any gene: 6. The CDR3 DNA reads TGTGCCAGCTGGACAGGGAGGTGGAACACTGAAGCTTTCTTT. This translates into CASWTGRWNTEAFF.

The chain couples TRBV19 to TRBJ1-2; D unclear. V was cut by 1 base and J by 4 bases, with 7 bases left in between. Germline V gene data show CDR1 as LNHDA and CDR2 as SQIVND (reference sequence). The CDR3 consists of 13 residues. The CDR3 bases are TGTGCCAGTAGTATAGGTGCAGCCTATGGCTACACCTTC. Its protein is CASSIGAAYGYTF. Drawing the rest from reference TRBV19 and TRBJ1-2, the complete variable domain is DGGITQSPKYLFRKEGQNVTLSCEQNLNHDAMYWYRQDPGQGLRLIYYSQIVNDFQKGDIAEGYSVSREKKESFPLTVTSAQKNPTAFYLCASSIGAAYGYTFGSGTRLTVV.